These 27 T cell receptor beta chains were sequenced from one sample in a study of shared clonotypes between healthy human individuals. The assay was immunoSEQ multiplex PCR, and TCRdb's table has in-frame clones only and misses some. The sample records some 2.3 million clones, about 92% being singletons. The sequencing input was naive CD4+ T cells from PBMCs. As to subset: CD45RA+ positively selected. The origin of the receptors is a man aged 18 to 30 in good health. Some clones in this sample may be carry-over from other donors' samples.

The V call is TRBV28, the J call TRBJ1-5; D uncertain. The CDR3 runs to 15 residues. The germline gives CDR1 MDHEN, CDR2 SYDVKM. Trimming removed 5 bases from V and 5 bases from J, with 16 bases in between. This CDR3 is CASSPLGALYQPQHF. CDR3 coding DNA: TGTGCCAGCAGTCCCCTCGGCGCATTGTATCAGCCCCAGCATTTT.

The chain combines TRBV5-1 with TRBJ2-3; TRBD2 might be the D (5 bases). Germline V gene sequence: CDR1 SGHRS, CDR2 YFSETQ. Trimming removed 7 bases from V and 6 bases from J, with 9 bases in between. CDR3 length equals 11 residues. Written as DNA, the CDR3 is TGCGCCAGCGCGAGGGATGATACGCAGTATTTT. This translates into CASARDDTQYF.

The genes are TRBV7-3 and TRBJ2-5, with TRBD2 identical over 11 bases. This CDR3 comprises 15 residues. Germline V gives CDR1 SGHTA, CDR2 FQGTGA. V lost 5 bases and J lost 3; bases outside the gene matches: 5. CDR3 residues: CASSQQGLAEETQYF. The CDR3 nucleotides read TGTGCCAGCAGCCAACAGGGACTAGCGGAAGAGACCCAGTACTTC.

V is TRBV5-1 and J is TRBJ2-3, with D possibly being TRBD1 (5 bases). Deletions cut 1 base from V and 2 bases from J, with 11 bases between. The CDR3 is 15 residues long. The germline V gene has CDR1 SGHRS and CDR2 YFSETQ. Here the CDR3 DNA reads TGCGCCAGCAGCTTGAAGCAGGGTGTCACAGATACGCAGTATTTT. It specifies CASSLKQGVTDTQYF. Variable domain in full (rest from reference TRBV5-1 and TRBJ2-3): KAGVTQTPRYLIKTRGQQVTLSCSPISGHRSVSWYQQTPGQGLQFLFEYFSETQRNKGNFPGRFSGRQFSNSRSEMNVSTLELGDSALYLCASSLKQGVTDTQYFGPGTRLTVL.

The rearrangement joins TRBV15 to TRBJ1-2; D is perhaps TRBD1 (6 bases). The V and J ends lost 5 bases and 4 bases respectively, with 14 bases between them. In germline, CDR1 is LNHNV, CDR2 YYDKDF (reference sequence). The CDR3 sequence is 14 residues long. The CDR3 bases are TGTGCCACCAGCCCGCCGGGACATATCTATGGCTACACCTTC. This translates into CATSPPGHIYGYTF.

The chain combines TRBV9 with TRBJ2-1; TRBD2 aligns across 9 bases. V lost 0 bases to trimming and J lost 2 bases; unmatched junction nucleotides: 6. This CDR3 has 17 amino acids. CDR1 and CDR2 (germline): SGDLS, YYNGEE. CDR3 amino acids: CASSVGGGRGAYNEQFF. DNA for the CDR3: TGTGCCAGCAGCGTAGGAGGCGGGAGGGGGGCCTACAATGAGCAGTTCTTC.

The CDR3 DNA is TGTGCCAGCAGTTTATCTAAGAACTACGAGCAGTACTTC. The encoded protein is CASSLSKNYEQYF. The chain carries TRBV28 and TRBJ2-7, with no clear D. The CDR3 extends over 13 amino acids. Trimming shortened V by 1 base and J by 3 bases, and 7 bases separated the two germline ends. Germline CDR1 and CDR2: MDHEN and SYDVKM.

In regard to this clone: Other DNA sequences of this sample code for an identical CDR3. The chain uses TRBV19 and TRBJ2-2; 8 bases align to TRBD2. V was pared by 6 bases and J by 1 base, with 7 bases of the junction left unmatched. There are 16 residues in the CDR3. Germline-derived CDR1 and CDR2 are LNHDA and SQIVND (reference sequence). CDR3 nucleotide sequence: TGTGCCAGTAGAAATATAGCGGGAAGGAACACCGGGGAGCTGTTTTTT. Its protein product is CASRNIAGRNTGELFF.

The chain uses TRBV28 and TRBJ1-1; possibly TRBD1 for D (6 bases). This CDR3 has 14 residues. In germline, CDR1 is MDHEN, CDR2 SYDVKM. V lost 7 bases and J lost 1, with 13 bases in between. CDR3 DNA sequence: TGTGCCAGCACAAAACAGGGAGGGAACACTGAAGCTTTCTTT. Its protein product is CASTKQGGNTEAFF.

The CDR3 protein is CASSTQVTGYTF. For the CDR3, the DNA is TGTGCCAGCAGTACTCAGGTTACTGGCTACACCTTC. The V call is TRBV28, the J call TRBJ1-2; D is uncertain. Per germline, CDR1 MDHEN and CDR2 SYDVKM. This CDR3 contains 12 residues. The germline V and J ends were trimmed by 5 bases and 7 bases, with 11 bases remaining between them.

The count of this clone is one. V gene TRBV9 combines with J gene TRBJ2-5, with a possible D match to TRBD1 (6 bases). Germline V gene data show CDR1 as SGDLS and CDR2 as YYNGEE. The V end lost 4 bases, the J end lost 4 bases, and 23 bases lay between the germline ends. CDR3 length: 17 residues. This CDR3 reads CASSFPIQQGLGETQYF. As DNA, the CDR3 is TGTGCCAGCAGCTTCCCCATCCAGCAGGGGCTGGGAGAGACCCAGTACTTC.

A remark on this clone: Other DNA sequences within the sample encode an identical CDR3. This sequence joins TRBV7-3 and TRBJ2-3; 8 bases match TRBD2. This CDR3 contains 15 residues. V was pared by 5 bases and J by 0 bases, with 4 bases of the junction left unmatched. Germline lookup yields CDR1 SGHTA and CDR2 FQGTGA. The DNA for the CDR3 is TGTGCCAGCAGCCGCACTAGCGGTAGCACAGATACGCAGTATTTT. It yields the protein CASSRTSGSTDTQYF.

CDR3 sequence reads: CSVDQGRGGYTF. Here the CDR3 DNA reads TGCAGCGTTGACCAGGGGAGGGGTGGCTACACCTTC. V and J are TRBV29-1 and TRBJ1-2; D perhaps matches TRBD1 (6 bases). The CDR3 length is 12 residues. V lost 3 bases, J lost 7 bases, and 12 bases lay in between. CDR1 is SQVTM, CDR2 ANQGSEA, per germline.

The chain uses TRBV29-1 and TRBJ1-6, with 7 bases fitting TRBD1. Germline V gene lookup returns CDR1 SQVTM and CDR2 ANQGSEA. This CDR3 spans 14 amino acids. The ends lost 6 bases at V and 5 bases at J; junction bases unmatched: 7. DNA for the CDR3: TGCAGCGTGGGATTCGGACAGGATAATTCACCCCTCCACTTT. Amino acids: CSVGFGQDNSPLHF.

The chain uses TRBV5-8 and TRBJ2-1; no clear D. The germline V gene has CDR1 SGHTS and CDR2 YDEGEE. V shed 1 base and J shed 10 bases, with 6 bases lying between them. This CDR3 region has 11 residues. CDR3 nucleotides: TGTGCCAGCAGCTTGCGTCTGGAGCAGTTCTTC. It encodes CASSLRLEQFF. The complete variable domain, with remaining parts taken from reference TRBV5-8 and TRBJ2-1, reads EAGVTQSPTHLIKTRGQQATLRCSPISGHTSVYWYQQALGLGLQFLLWYDEGEERNRGNFPPRFSGRQFPNYSSELNVNALELEDSALYLCASSLRLEQFFGPGTRLTVL.

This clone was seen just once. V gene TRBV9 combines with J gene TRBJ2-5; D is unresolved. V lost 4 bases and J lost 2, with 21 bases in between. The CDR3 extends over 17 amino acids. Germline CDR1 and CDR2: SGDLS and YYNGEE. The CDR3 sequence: CASSPPEYGQIQETQYF. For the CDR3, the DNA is TGTGCCAGCAGCCCCCCCGAGTATGGTCAAATACAAGAGACCCAGTACTTC.

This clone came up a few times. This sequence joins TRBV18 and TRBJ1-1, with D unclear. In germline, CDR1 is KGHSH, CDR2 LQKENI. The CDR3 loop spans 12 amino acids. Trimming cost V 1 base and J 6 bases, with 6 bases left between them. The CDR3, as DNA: TGTGCCAGCTCACCACGTGGAGCTGAAGCTTTCTTT. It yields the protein CASSPRGAEAFF.

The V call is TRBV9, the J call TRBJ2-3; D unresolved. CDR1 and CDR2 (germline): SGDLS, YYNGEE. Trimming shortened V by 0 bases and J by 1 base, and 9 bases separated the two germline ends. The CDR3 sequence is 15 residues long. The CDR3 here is CASSVEDGRTDTQYF. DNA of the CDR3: TGTGCCAGCAGCGTAGAGGACGGACGCACAGATACGCAGTATTTT.

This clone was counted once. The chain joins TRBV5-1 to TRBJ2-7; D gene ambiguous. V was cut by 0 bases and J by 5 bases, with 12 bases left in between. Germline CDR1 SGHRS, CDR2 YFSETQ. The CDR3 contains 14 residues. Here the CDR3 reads CASSLGVGSHEQYF. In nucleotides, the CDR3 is TGCGCCAGCAGCTTGGGGGTAGGCAGCCACGAGCAGTACTTC.

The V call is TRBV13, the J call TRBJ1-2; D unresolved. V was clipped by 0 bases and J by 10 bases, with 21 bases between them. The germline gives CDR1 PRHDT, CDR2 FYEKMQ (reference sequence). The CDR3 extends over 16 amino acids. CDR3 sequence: CASSLGGRAGRVSYTF. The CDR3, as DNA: TGTGCCAGCAGCTTAGGGGGCCGAGCGGGCAGAGTATCCTACACCTTC.

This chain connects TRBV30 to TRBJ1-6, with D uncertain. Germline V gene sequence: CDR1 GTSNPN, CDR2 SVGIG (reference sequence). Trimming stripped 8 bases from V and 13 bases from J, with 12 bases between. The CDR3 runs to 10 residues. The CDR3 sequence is CAPPGGPLHF. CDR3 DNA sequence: TGTGCCCCACCGGGAGGTCCCCTCCACTTT.

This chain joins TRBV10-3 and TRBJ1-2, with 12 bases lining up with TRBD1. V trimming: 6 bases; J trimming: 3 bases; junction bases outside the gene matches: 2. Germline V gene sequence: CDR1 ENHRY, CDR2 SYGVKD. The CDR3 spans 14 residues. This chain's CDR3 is CAIRGQGADYGYTF. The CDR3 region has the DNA TGTGCCATCAGGGGACAGGGGGCAGACTATGGCTACACCTTC.

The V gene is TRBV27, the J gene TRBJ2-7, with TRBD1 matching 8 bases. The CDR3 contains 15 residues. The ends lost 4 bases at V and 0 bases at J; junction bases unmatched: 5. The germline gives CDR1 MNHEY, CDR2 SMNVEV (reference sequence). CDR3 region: CASSSGTGSSYEQYF. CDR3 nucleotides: TGTGCCAGCAGTTCCGGGACAGGAAGCTCCTACGAGCAGTACTTC.

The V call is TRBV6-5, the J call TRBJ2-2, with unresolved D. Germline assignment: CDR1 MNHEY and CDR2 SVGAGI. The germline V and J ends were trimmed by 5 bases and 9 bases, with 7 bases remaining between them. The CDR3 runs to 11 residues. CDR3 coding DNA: TGTGCCAGCAGTGGAATGAGGGAGCTGTTTTTT. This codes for CASSGMRELFF.

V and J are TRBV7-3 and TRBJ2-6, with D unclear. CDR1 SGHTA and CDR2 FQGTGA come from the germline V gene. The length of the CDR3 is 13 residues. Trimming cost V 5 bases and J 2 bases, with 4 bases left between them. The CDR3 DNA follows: TGTGCCAGCAGCCGTACTGGGGCCAACGTCCTGACTTTC. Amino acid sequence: CASSRTGANVLTF.

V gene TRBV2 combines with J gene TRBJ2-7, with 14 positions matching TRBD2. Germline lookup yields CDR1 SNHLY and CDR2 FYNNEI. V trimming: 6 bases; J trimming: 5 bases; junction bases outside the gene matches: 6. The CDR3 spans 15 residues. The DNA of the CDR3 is TGTGCCAGCAGGGCCAGACTAGCGGGAGGGGACGAGCAGTACTTC. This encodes CASRARLAGGDEQYF.

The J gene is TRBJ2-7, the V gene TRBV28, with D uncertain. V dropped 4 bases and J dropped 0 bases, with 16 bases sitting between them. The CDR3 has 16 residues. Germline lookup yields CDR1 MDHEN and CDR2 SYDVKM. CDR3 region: CASSYDNVVLSYEQYF. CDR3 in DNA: TGTGCCAGCAGTTACGATAACGTAGTTCTCTCCTACGAGCAGTACTTC. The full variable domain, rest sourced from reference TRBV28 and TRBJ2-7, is DVKVTQSSRYLVKRTGEKVFLECVQDMDHENMFWYRQDPGLGLRLIYFSYDVKMKEKGDIPEGYSVSREKKERFSLILESASTNQTSMYLCASSYDNVVLSYEQYFGPGTRLTVT.